The 10 T cell receptor beta chains given below trace back to one sample, sequenced in a study of blood T cell repertoires in COVID-19. The table came from immunoSEQ multiplex PCR; TCRdb's copy has only in-frame clones and leaves some out. The table includes nearly 400,000 clones, 89% detected once. Material: PBMCs or T cells enriched from blood (not recorded which). The receptors were gathered from a woman in her 30s who had recovered from COVID-19.

The V call is TRBV7-9, the J call TRBJ1-4, with D perhaps TRBD1 (6 bases). The V end lost 5 bases, the J end lost 2 bases, and 9 bases lay between the germline ends. The CDR3 is made up of 14 amino acids. The germline CDR1 and CDR2 sequences are SEHNR and FQNEAQ (reference sequence). The CDR3 nucleotides read TGTGCCAGCAGCCGGCAGGGGACTAATGAAAAACTGTTTTTT. Translated, it gives CASSRQGTNEKLFF.

This clone was picked up a small number of times. The chain recombines TRBV9 with TRBJ1-1; 8 nucleotides agree with TRBD1. The CDR3 length is 15 residues. V lost 0 bases, J lost 5 bases, and 6 bases stayed unmatched. Germline V CDR1 and CDR2: SGDLS, YYNGEE. The CDR3 nucleotides are TGTGCCAGCAGCGTAGCCCAAGGACAGGGTACTGAAGCTTTCTTT. Its protein is CASSVAQGQGTEAFF.

The rearrangement uses TRBV4-1 and TRBJ2-7; TRBD2 matches 7 bases. The V segment lost 5 bases and the J segment 0 bases; nucleotides outside the gene matches: 7. CDR3 length: 15 amino acids. CDR1 and CDR2 from the germline V gene are MGHRA and YSYEKL. The CDR3 sequence is CASSIGRSSSYEQYF. The DNA of the CDR3 is TGCGCCAGCAGCATCGGGAGGTCGAGCTCCTACGAGCAGTACTTC.

This clone has only one observation. The chain links TRBV5-6 to TRBJ2-7; D not certain. The V gene's germline CDR1 is SGHDT and CDR2 YYEEEE. The CDR3 consists of 12 residues. Trimming removed 4 bases from V and 7 bases from J, with 12 bases in between. The CDR3 region is CASSLTETEQYF. The CDR3 DNA follows: TGTGCCAGCAGCCTCACCGAAACAGAGCAGTACTTC.

CDR3 protein: CASSLPSGNEQFF. CDR3 sequence (DNA): TGCGCCAGCAGCTTGCCGTCCGGGAATGAGCAGTTCTTC. The chain combines TRBV5-1 with TRBJ2-1; D call uncertain. The germline gives CDR1 SGHRS, CDR2 YFSETQ. V lost 1 base and J lost 7, with 9 bases in between. This CDR3 has 13 residues.

The chain combines TRBV5-1 with TRBJ2-3, with TRBD2 as a possible D gene (6 bases). The CDR3 totals 15 residues. Trimming removed 4 bases from V and 1 base from J, with 13 bases in between. CDR1 and CDR2 (germline): SGHRS, YFSETQ. CDR3 loop: CASSPGTGGTDTQYF. CDR3 bases: TGCGCCAGCAGCCCCGGGACGGGAGGCACAGATACGCAGTATTTT. Variable domain in full (rest from reference TRBV5-1 and TRBJ2-3): KAGVTQTPRYLIKTRGQQVTLSCSPISGHRSVSWYQQTPGQGLQFLFEYFSETQRNKGNFPGRFSGRQFSNSRSEMNVSTLELGDSALYLCASSPGTGGTDTQYFGPGTRLTVL.

The J gene is TRBJ2-1, the V gene TRBV10-3; D gene ambiguous. Trimming took 3 bases from V and 4 from J, leaving 4 bases between them. This CDR3 contains 12 residues. Germline CDR1 reads ENHRY; CDR2 reads SYGVKD. The CDR3 nucleotides read TGTGCCATCAGTGACCTTTACAATGAGCAGTTCTTC. Its translation is CAISDLYNEQFF.

This rearrangement joins TRBV3-1 (or the pseudogene TRBV3-2) to TRBJ2-1, with 9 bases matching TRBD2. This CDR3 comprises 15 residues. Germline CDR1 LGHDT, CDR2 YNNKEL (reference sequence). The ends lost 5 bases at V and 6 bases at J; junction bases unmatched: 8. CDR3 in amino acids: CASSYKAGGGNEQFF. CDR3 nucleotide sequence: TGTGCCAGCAGCTACAAAGCGGGAGGAGGCAATGAGCAGTTCTTC.

The rearrangement joins TRBV19 to TRBJ2-1, with 8 bases matching TRBD2. The CDR3 sequence is 16 residues long. The V gene's germline CDR1 is LNHDA and CDR2 SQIVND (reference sequence). V was clipped by 6 bases and J by 6 bases; unmatched bases: 13. The CDR3 loop is CASRPIGRAGGNEQFF. The DNA for the CDR3 is TGTGCCAGTAGGCCCATCGGGAGGGCAGGTGGCAATGAGCAGTTCTTC.

This clone was counted a single time. V gene TRBV5-4 combines with J gene TRBJ2-3, with 7 bases identical to TRBD2. This CDR3 contains 15 residues. J was trimmed by 0 bases and V by 4 bases; bases with no gene match: 5. CDR1 SGHNT and CDR2 YYREEE come from the germline V gene (reference sequence). CDR3 nucleotide sequence: TGTGCCAGCAGCCTCAGGCGGGGGAGCACAGATACGCAGTATTTT. Encoded protein: CASSLRRGSTDTQYF.